Listed here is a single T cell receptor (beta chain). Here immunoSEQ multiplex PCR was the method, and the copy in TCRdb shows in-frame clones only, minus some. The sample includes 330,000 or so clones, around 87% of them seen just once. This entry comes from a study of blood T cell repertoires in COVID-19. Study at large: The United States, Italy and Spain were the sources of the acute and convalescent COVID-19 samples. From T cells, B-cell-depleted T cells, or PBMCs came the material, which was cDNA or gDNA.

Germline V CDR1 and CDR2: SQVTM, ANQGSEA. The length of the CDR3 is 11 residues. V was pared by 2 bases and J by 6 bases, with 7 bases between. In terms of age and location, participants ranged from roughly 18 to 100 years and lived in roughly 22 US areas. This sequence was found in a man aged 35 to 55 in a cohort exposed to, infected with or recovered from COVID-19 (not recorded which). The chain links TRBV29-1 to TRBJ1-2, with D uncertain. The sample consisted of PBMCs or T cells enriched from blood (not recorded which). The CDR3 sequence: CSVENTNGYTF. The CDR3 coding sequence is TGCAGCGTTGAAAACACTAATGGCTACACCTTC.